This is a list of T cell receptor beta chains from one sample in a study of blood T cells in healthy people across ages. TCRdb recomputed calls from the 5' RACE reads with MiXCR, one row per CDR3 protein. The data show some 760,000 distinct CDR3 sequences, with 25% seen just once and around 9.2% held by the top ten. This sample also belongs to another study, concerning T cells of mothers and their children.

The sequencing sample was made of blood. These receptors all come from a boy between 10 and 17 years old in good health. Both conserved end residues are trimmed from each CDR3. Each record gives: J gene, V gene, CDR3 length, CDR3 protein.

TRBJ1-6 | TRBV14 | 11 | ASSQDLGTPLH
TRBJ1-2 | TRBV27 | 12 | ASSSGTGIYGYT
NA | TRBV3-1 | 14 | ASSKEPGLAGDEQY
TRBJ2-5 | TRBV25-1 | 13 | ASSQGWTSGGAKY
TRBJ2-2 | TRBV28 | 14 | ASSLSAGEGTGELF
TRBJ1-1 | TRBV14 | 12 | ASSRTGGLTEAF
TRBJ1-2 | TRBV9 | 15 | ASSAGSLDGPTYGYT
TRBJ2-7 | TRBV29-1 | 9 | SVGNGDEQY
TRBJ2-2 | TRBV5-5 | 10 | ASSFEEGELF
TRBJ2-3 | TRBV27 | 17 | ASSGYFTGTYDFTDTQY
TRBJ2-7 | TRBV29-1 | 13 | SVVVLGLTSYEQY
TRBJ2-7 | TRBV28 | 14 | ASSLGTGVYSYEQY
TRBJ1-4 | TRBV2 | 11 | ASGDGSGEKLF
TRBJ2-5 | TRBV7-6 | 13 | ASSLLAGVGETQY
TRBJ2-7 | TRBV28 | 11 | ASSLRVSYEQY
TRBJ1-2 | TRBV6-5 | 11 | ASRVQGTFGYT
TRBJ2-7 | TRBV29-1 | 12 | SVGDRVLNYEQY
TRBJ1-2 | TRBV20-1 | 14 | SASNIRTGDGYGYT
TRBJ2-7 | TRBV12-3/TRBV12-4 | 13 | ASRPGGSATNEQY
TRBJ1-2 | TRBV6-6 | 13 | ACSPGTGVFYGYT
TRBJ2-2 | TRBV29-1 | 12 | SVGLAGYTGELF
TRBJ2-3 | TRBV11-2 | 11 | ASSRISRDTQY
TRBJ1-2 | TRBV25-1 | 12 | ASSDLDWRDGYT
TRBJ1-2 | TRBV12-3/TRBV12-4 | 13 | ASSFLSVEIDGYT
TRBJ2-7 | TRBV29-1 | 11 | SVGTGFSDEQY
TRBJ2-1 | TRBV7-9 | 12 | ASSGTSGGAEQF
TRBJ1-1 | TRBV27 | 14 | ASSPYLGWEGTEAF
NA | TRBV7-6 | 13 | ASSMTGTSLYEQY
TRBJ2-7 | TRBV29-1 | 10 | SVMRGFDEQY
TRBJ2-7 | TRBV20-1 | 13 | SARLYGRTEGEQY
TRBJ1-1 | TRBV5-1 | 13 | ASTFYDPGDTEAF
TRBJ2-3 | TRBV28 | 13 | ASSRAGGPLDTQY
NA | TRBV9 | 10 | ASSVATAEQY
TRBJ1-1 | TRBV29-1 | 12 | SVDRRLAEQGAF
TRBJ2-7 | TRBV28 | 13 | ASSSSGTGMYEQY
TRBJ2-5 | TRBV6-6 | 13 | ASSELSGPQETQY
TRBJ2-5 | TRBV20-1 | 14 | SARDFAGGSSETQY